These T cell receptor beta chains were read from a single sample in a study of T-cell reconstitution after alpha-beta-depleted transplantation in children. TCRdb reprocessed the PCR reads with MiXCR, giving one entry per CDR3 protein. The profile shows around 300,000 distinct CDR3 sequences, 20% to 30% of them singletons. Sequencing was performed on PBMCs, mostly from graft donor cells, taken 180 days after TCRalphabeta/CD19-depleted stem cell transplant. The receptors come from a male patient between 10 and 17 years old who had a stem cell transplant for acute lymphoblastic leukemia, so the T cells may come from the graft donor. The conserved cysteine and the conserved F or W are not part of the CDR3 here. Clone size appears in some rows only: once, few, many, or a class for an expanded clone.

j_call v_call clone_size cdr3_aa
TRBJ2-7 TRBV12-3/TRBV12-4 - ASGFGEQY
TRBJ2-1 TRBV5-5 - ASSPGLTQF
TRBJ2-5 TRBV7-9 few ASRKLYLGQGQETQY
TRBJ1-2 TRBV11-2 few ASSLGRGGYGYT
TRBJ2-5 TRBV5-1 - ASTGTQQETQY
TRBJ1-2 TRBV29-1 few SVAGRVGNSYT
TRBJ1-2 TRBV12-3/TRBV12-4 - ASSFNRQNYGYT
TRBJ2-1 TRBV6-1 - ATGTGSYNEQF
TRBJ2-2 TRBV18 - ASSPNNGQGTGELF
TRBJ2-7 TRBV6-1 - ASSRQGPRNNEQY
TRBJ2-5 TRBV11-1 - ASSDLGGGSANQETQY
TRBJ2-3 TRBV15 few ATSRGASGRASTQY
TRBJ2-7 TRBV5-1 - ASSFRTSGASYEQY
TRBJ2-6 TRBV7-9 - ASSLVGRGANVLT
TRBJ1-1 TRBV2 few ASSVGRGSRYTEAF
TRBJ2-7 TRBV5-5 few ASTFSGATYEQY
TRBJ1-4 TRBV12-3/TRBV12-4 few ASSSLPGQGRGEKLF
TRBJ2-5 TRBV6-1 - ASSRLAGGPIQETQY
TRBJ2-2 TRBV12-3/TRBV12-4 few ASRLPGTRSTGELF
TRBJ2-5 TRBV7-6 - ASSPGQLLQETQY
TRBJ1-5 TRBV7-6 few ASSLAFGTLSNQPQH
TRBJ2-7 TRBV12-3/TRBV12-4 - ASSFLDEQY
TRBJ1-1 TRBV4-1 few ASTNPTRAANTEAF
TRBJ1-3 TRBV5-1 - ASSFDTSGNTIY